Below, 30 T cell receptor beta chains from the same sample are listed, as sequenced in a study of T cell responses to AZD1222 COVID-19 vaccine. Sequencing used immunoSEQ multiplex PCR; TCRdb keeps in-frame clones, though not all of them. The repertoire includes 140,000 to 150,000 clones, approximately 91% of them detected once, and less than 2% sits in the top ten. The specimen comprised peripheral blood, sampled 28 days after the second AZD1222 dose. The receptors derive from an adult who received the AZD1222 COVID-19 vaccine.

The chain is built from TRBV19 and TRBJ2-7; D unclear. The CDR3 length is 17 residues. V dropped 0 bases and J dropped 5 bases, with 20 bases sitting between them. The germline gives CDR1 LNHDA, CDR2 SQIVND (reference sequence). CDR3 coding DNA: TGTGCCAGTAGTATAGAGGGTTACGTCAGCCCCTACCACGAGCAGTACTTC. Translated, it gives CASSIEGYVSPYHEQYF.

The V and J genes are TRBV6-1 and TRBJ1-2; D not certain. The length of the CDR3 is 15 residues. From germline, CDR1 is MNHNS and CDR2 SASEGT. Trimming pared 3 bases from V and 3 bases from J, leaving 14 bases between. CDR3 in amino acids: CASSDLRTLDYGYTF. The CDR3 nucleotides are TGTGCCAGCAGTGACCTGCGAACCCTGGACTATGGCTACACCTTC.

This clone was seen a few times. Mismatch with germline at one junction end may stem from a read error. The rearrangement uses TRBV6-5 and TRBJ2-5; 8 bases align to TRBD2. Germline CDR1 MNHEY, CDR2 SVGAGI. This CDR3 is built from 16 residues. The DNA of the CDR3 is TGTGCCAGCAGTAACTCCTTCCGGGGGGGCCGAGAGACCCAGTACTTC. This gives the protein CASSNSFRGGRETQYF.

The chain couples TRBV12-3 or TRBV12-4 to TRBJ2-2; TRBD2 aligns across 7 bases. J lost 10 bases, V lost 5 bases, and 7 bases had no gene match. The CDR3 has 13 amino acids. CDR3 bases: TGTGCCAGCAGTCCCGGACTAGAAAAGGAGCTGTTTTTT. Residues: CASSPGLEKELFF.

The chain has TRBV4-2 and TRBJ2-7; D assignment may be TRBD1 or TRBD2 (5 bases each). Between the trimmed V and J ends, which lost 2 bases and 2 bases, there was a span of 7 bases. The germline CDR1 and CDR2 sequences are LGHNA and YNFKEQ. The length of the CDR3 is 13 residues. The CDR3 nucleotides read TGTGCCAGCAGCCAAACGGGGCCCTACGAGCAGTACTTC. Protein sequence: CASSQTGPYEQYF.

The V call is TRBV5-4, the J call TRBJ1-4; 7 bases fit TRBD1. The CDR3 has 16 amino acids. Trimming at V came to 0 bases and at J to 4 bases, leaving 6 bases not matched to a gene. In germline, CDR1 is SGHNT, CDR2 YYREEE (reference sequence). The CDR3 spells CASSLGQGRDNEKLFF. CDR3 DNA: TGTGCCAGCAGCTTGGGACAGGGTAGGGATAATGAAAAACTGTTTTTT.

This chain links TRBV2 with TRBJ2-3, with no clear D. CDR1 and CDR2 (germline): SNHLY, FYNNEI. CDR3 size: 14 residues. V dropped 7 bases and J dropped 2 bases, with 13 bases sitting between them. The CDR3 loop is CASTEVGYTDTQYF. For the CDR3, the DNA is TGTGCCAGCACCGAGGTGGGGTACACAGATACGCAGTATTTT.

The chain is built from TRBV4-2 and TRBJ2-1, with D unclear. The germline V and J ends were trimmed by 0 bases and 8 bases, with 5 bases remaining between them. This CDR3 has 12 amino acids. Germline CDR1 and CDR2: LGHNA and YNFKEQ. The CDR3 spells CASSQDAHEQFF. DNA for the CDR3: TGTGCCAGCAGCCAAGACGCCCATGAGCAGTTCTTC.

The gene calls are TRBV5-5 and TRBJ2-1; 8 positions match TRBD2. V lost 1 base and J lost 4; bases outside the gene matches: 10. CDR1 and CDR2 from the germline V gene are SGHKS and YYEKEE (reference sequence). The length of the CDR3 is 17 residues. CDR3 sequence (DNA): TGTGCCAGCAGCTTGTTCTCCGCGGGAGGTGATTACAATGAGCAGTTCTTC. It yields the protein CASSLFSAGGDYNEQFF. Using reference TRBV5-5 and TRBJ2-1 for the parts outside the CDR3, the full variable domain is DAGVTQSPTHLIKTRGQQVTLRCSPISGHKSVSWYQQVLGQGPQFIFQYYEKEERGRGNFPDRFSARQFPNYSSELNVNALLLGDSALYLCASSLFSAGGDYNEQFFGPGTRLTVL.

The gene calls are TRBV12-5 and TRBJ2-3; D is undetermined. Germline CDR1 reads LGHNT; CDR2 reads FRNRAP. The CDR3 length is 15 residues. V was clipped by 6 bases and J by 0 bases, with 13 bases between them. The CDR3 sequence: CASGAIYRSTDTQYF. The CDR3 coding sequence is TGTGCTAGTGGGGCTATTTACAGAAGCACAGATACGCAGTATTTT. The whole variable domain, filled in from reference TRBV12-5 and TRBJ2-3, reads DARVTQTPRHKVTEMGQEVTMRCQPILGHNTVFWYRQTMMQGLELLAYFRNRAPLDDSGMPKDRFSAEMPDATLATLKIQPSEPRDSAVYFCASGAIYRSTDTQYFGPGTRLTVL.

This clone was counted a few times. The genes are TRBV11-2 and TRBJ2-7; 9 nucleotides align to TRBD1. The CDR3 loop spans 15 amino acids. CDR1 and CDR2 (germline): SGHAT, FQNNGV. The ends lost 2 bases at V and 4 bases at J; junction bases unmatched: 6. The CDR3 DNA reads as TGTGCCAGCAGCTTAACTCCGGGACAGGGTTACGAGCAGTACTTC. It is translated as CASSLTPGQGYEQYF.

The J gene is TRBJ1-1, the V gene TRBV12-5; D call uncertain. V shed 1 base and J shed 5 bases, with 5 bases lying between them. The CDR3 consists of 12 residues. Germline assignment: CDR1 LGHNT and CDR2 FRNRAP. CDR3 region: CASGLGRTEAFF. CDR3 in DNA: TGTGCTAGTGGTTTGGGTCGAACTGAAGCTTTCTTT.

This chain joins TRBV6-5 and TRBJ1-3; D is unresolved. The germline V and J ends were trimmed by 6 bases and 1 base, with 10 bases remaining between them. CDR1 and CDR2 from the germline V gene are MNHEY and SVGAGI. The CDR3 totals 14 residues. The CDR3 is CASRITRSGNTIYF. CDR3 bases: TGTGCCAGCAGAATCACACGATCTGGAAACACCATATATTTT.

This clone was recorded once. CDR3 nucleotides: TGTGCCAGTACCCGAAGGCGGGACCAGTACTTC. Translating gives CASTRRRDQYF. This rearrangement joins TRBV19 to TRBJ2-5, with a weak D call TRBD2 (6 bases). The CDR3 is made up of 11 amino acids. V dropped 7 bases and J dropped 10 bases, with 13 bases sitting between them. Germline V gene lookup returns CDR1 LNHDA and CDR2 SQIVND (reference sequence).

On this clone itself: The junction shows a germline mismatch at one end, possibly a read error. V is TRBV19 and J is TRBJ2-3; D may be TRBD1 or TRBD2 (5 bases each). CDR1 LNHDA and CDR2 SQIVND come from the germline V gene (reference sequence). CDR3 length equals 14 residues. The DNA for the CDR3 is TGTGCCAGTACCCAGACGGGGACCGATCTGAGAGCCCTTTTT. Translation gives CASTQTGTDLRALF.

This clone ranks as medium-sized. The CDR3 sequence: CASSVDRGSSNEQFF. CDR3 nucleotide sequence: TGCGCCAGCAGCGTCGACAGGGGGTCGAGTAATGAGCAGTTCTTC. V usage is TRBV10-2 and J usage is TRBJ2-1, with 9 nucleotides matching TRBD1. With V trimmed by 6 bases and J by 7 bases, 10 bases remained unmatched. Germline V gene sequence: CDR1 WSHSY, CDR2 SAAADI. This CDR3 contains 15 residues.

This clone has just a few counts. The rearrangement links TRBV29-1 to TRBJ1-2; D is possibly TRBD1 (5 bases). The CDR3 sequence is 15 residues long. CDR1 and CDR2 (germline): SQVTM, ANQGSEA. V dropped 3 bases and J dropped 3 bases, with 17 bases sitting between them. The chain's CDR3 is CSVETPGILDYGYTF. The CDR3 DNA reads as TGCAGCGTTGAGACCCCAGGGATTTTGGACTATGGCTACACCTTC.

The J gene is TRBJ1-2, the V gene TRBV7-6, with D hard to call. Trimming cost V 1 base and J 3 bases, with 12 bases left between them. The CDR3 runs to 15 residues. The germline gives CDR1 SGHVS, CDR2 FNYEAQ. The CDR3, as DNA: TGTGCCAGCAGCTTAGTATGGAATCTCGACTATGGCTACACCTTC. Its protein product is CASSLVWNLDYGYTF.

The chain links TRBV29-1 to TRBJ2-5; 7 nucleotides line up with TRBD1. The junction had 2 bases not matched to a gene; V was cut back by 5 bases and J by 2 bases. The CDR3 is 12 residues long. Looked up from germline, CDR1 is SQVTM and CDR2 is ANQGSEA. The CDR3 region has the DNA TGCAGCGTTAGACAGGGACAAGAGACCCAGTACTTC. Encoded protein: CSVRQGQETQYF. Drawing the rest from reference TRBV29-1 and TRBJ2-5, the complete variable domain is SAVISQKPSRDICQRGTSLTIQCQVDSQVTMMFWYRQQPGQSLTLIATANQGSEATYESGFVIDKFPISRPNLTFSTLTVSNMSPEDSSIYLCSVRQGQETQYFGPGTRLLVL.

The genes are TRBV6-5 and TRBJ1-5; D remains ambiguous. The germline V gene has CDR1 MNHEY and CDR2 SVGAGI. The length of the CDR3 is 13 residues. V was pared by 6 bases and J by 11 bases, with 17 bases between. In nucleotides, the CDR3 is TGTGCCAGCAGGCCCACTGGTTCGGCCACCCAGCATTTT. Residues: CASRPTGSATQHF.

The J gene is TRBJ1-2, the V gene TRBV7-8, with D perhaps TRBD1 (6 bases). Per germline, CDR1 SGHVS and CDR2 FQNEAQ. Trimming left V 4 bases short and J 2 bases short, with 8 bases between. The CDR3 is 13 residues long. CDR3 nucleotide sequence: TGTGCCAGCAGCTACACAGGGAACTATGGCTACACCTTC. This gives the protein CASSYTGNYGYTF.

V and J are TRBV5-1 and TRBJ2-7; TRBD1 aligns across 8 bases. The germline gives CDR1 SGHRS, CDR2 YFSETQ. This CDR3 comprises 15 residues. After removal of 2 bases from V and 0 bases from J, the junction contained 4 bases not matched to a gene. CDR3 amino acids: CASSFGTGSSYEQYF. The CDR3 coding sequence is TGCGCCAGCAGCTTTGGGACAGGCAGCTCCTACGAGCAGTACTTC.

The chain is built from TRBV9 and TRBJ1-1; TRBD1 matches at 8 bases. This CDR3 contains 14 residues. The V gene's germline CDR1 is SGDLS and CDR2 YYNGEE. V lost 2 bases, J lost 1 base, and 1 base stayed unmatched. Here the CDR3 DNA reads TGTGCCAGCAGCGTCAGGGGGCGGAACACTGAAGCTTTCTTT. Protein sequence: CASSVRGRNTEAFF.

The sample holds one count of this clone. The chain employs TRBV7-2 and TRBJ2-1, with 8 bases fitting TRBD1. Germline V gene data show CDR1 as SGHTA and CDR2 as FQGNSA. J lost 6 bases, V lost 5 bases, and 6 bases had no gene match. This CDR3 region has 14 residues. CDR3 DNA: TGTGCCAGCAGCCCGGACAGGGTATCCAATGAGCAGTTCTTC. Its protein product is CASSPDRVSNEQFF.

J is TRBJ1-5 and V is TRBV28; possible D gene TRBD1, 6 bases. This CDR3 is 15 amino acids long. Germline CDR1 is MDHEN and CDR2 is SYDVKM. Trimming stripped 4 bases from V and 3 bases from J, with 13 bases between. The CDR3 DNA is TGTGCCAGCAGTTCGGACAGTCCCTTCAATCAGCCCCAGCATTTT. Translating it yields CASSSDSPFNQPQHF.

This clone was picked up one time. This sequence joins TRBV14 and TRBJ2-3, with D unclear. CDR3 length: 13 amino acids. V gave up 0 bases and J gave up 6 bases, with 7 bases separating them. Germline V gene lookup returns CDR1 SGHDN and CDR2 FVKESK. The CDR3 here is CASSQDPRDTQYF. CDR3 nucleotide sequence: TGTGCCAGCAGCCAAGATCCCCGCGATACGCAGTATTTT.

The rearrangement joins TRBV7-9 to TRBJ2-2, with TRBD1 as a possible D gene (6 bases). Trimming cost V 1 base and J 2 bases, with 14 bases left between them. This CDR3 region has 17 residues. Looked up from germline, CDR1 is SEHNR and CDR2 is FQNEAQ (reference sequence). The CDR3 sequence is CASSLDPRGENTGELFF. CDR3 bases: TGTGCCAGCAGCTTAGACCCCAGGGGCGAAAACACCGGGGAGCTGTTTTTT.

The chain is built from TRBV6-5 and TRBJ1-5; the D gene is possibly TRBD1 (6 bases). Germline CDR1 is MNHEY and CDR2 is SVGAGI. CDR3 length: 11 amino acids. CDR3 sequence: CGAGDWQPQHF. CDR3 sequence (DNA): TGTGGGGCAGGGGATTGGCAGCCCCAGCATTTT.

The chain has TRBV7-9 and TRBJ2-7; D is uncertain. The CDR3 is 11 residues long. Germline V gene lookup returns CDR1 SEHNR and CDR2 FQNEAQ (reference sequence). V was trimmed by 2 bases and J by 7 bases, leaving 6 bases between them. CDR3 sequence (DNA): TGTGCCAGCAGCTTAAATCTAGAGCAGTACTTC. It specifies CASSLNLEQYF.

The genes are TRBV29-1 and TRBJ1-1; TRBD1 agrees at 10 bases. V trimming: 6 bases; J trimming: 0 bases; junction bases outside the gene matches: 4. The CDR3 contains 14 residues. Germline lookup yields CDR1 SQVTM and CDR2 ANQGSEA. The CDR3 here is CSVRDRGMNTEAFF. The CDR3 nucleotides read TGCAGCGTCCGGGACAGGGGCATGAACACTGAAGCTTTCTTT.